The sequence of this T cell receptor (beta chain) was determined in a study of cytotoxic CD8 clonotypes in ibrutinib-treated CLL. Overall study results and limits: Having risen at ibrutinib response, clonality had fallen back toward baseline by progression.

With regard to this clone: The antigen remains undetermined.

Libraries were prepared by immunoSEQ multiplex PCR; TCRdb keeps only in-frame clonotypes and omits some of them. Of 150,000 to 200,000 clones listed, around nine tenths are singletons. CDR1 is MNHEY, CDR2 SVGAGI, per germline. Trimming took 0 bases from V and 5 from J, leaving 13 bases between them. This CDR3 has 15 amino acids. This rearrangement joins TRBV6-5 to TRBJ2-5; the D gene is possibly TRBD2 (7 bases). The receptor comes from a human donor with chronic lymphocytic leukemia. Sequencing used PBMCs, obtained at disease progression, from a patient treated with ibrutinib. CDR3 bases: TGTGCCAGCAGTTACTCGGGGGGGCGTAGGGAGACCCAGTACTTC. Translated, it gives CASSYSGGRRETQYF.